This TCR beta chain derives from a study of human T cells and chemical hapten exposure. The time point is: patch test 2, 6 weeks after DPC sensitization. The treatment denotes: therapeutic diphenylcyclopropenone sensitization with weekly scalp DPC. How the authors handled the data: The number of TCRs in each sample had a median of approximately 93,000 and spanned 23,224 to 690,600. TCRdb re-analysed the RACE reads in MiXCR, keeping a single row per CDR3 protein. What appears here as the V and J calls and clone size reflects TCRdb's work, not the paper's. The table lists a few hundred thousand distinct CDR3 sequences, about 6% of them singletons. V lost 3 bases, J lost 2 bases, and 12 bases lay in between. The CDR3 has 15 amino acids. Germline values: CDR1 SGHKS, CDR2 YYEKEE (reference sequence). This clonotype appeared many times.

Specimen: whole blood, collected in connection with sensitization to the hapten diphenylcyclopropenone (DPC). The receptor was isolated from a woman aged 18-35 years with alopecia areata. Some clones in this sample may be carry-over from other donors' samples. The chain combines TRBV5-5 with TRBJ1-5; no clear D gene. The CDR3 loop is CASSSHFDRNQPQHF. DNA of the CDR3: TGTGCCAGCAGCTCTCACTTCGATCGCAATCAGCCCCAGCATTTT.